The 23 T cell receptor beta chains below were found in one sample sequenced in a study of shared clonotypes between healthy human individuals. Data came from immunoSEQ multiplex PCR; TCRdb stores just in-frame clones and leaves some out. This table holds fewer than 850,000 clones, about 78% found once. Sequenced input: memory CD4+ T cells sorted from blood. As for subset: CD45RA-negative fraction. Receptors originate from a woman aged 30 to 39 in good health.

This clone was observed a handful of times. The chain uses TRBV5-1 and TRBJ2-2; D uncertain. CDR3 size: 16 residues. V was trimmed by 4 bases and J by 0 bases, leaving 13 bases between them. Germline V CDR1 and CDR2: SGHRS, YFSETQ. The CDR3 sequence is CASSPERPSNTGELFF. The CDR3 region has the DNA TGCGCCAGCAGCCCGGAACGGCCATCGAACACCGGGGAGCTGTTTTTT.

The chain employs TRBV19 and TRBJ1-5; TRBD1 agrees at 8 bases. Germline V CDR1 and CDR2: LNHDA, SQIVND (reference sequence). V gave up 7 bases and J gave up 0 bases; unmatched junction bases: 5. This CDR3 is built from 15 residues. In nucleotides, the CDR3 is TGTGCCAGTACAGGGGGCTATTCTAGCAATCAGCCCCAGCATTTT. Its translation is CASTGGYSSNQPQHF.

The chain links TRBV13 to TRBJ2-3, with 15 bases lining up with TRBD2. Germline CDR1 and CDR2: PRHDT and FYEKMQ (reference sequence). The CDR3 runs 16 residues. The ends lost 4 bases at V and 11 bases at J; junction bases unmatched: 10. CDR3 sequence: CASSSAGLAGGSGQYF. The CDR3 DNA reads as TGTGCCAGCAGCTCCGCAGGACTAGCGGGGGGGAGCGGGCAGTATTTT. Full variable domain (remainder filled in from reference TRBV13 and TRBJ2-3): AAGVIQSPRHLIKEKRETATLKCYPIPRHDTVYWYQQGPGQDPQFLISFYEKMQSDKGSIPDRFSAQQFSDYHSELNMSSLELGDSALYFCASSSAGLAGGSGQYFGPGTRLTVL.

In DNA form, the CDR3 reads TGTGCCAGCTCGCCCGATTTCTCAGATACGCAGTATTTT. Residues: CASSPDFSDTQYF. The chain combines TRBV18 with TRBJ2-3; D unclear. Germline loops: CDR1 KGHSH, CDR2 LQKENI. This CDR3 has 13 residues. V lost 6 bases to trimming and J lost 4 bases, with 11 bases between them.

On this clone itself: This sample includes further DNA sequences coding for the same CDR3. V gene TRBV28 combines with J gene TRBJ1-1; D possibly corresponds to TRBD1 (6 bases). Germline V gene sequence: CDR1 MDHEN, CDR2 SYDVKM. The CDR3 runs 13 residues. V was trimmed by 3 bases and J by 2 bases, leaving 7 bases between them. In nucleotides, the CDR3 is TGTGCCAGCAGTTTGGGGGGCAACACTGAAGCTTTCTTT. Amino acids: CASSLGGNTEAFF.

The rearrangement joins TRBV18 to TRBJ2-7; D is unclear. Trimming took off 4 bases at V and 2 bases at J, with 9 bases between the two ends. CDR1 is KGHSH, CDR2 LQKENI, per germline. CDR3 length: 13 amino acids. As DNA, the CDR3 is TGTGCCAGCTCACTTGACATTGCCTACGAGCAGTACTTC. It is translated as CASSLDIAYEQYF.

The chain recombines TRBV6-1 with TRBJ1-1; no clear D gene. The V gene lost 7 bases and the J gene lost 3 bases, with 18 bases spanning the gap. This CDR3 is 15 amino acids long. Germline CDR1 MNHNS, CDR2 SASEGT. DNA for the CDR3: TGTGCCAGCACTACACAGCTGGTGGCCGACACTGAAGCTTTCTTT. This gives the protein CASTTQLVADTEAFF.

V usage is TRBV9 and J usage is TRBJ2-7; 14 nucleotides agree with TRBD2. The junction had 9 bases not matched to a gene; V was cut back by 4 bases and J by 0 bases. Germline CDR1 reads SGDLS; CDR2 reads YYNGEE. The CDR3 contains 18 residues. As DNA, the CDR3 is TGTGCCAGCAGCCCAAGACTAGCGGGAGGGACCCACTCCTACGAGCAGTACTTC. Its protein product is CASSPRLAGGTHSYEQYF.

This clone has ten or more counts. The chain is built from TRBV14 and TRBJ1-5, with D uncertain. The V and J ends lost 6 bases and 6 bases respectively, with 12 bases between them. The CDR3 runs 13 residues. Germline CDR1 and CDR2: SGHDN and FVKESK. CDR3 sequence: CASRHTNRQPQHF. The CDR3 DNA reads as TGTGCCAGCAGACACACGAACCGTCAGCCCCAGCATTTT.

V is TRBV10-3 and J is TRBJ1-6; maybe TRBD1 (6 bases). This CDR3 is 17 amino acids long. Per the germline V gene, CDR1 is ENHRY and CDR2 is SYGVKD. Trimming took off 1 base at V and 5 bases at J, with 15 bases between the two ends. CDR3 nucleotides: TGTGCCATCAGTGAGTTGGCTTTGGACAGAGATAATTCACCCCTCCACTTT. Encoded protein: CAISELALDRDNSPLHF.

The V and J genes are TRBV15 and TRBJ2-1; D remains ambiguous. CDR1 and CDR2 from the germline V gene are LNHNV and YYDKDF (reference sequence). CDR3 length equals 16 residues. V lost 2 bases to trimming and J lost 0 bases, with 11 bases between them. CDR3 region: CATSRSSLSSYNEQFF. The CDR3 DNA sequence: TGTGCCACCAGCAGATCCTCTTTGAGCTCCTACAATGAGCAGTTCTTC.

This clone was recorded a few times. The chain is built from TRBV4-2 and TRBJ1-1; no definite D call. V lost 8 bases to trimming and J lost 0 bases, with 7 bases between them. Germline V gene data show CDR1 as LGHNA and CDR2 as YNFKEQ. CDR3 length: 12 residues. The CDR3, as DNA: TGTGCCAGCGGAGGGTTGAACACTGAAGCTTTCTTT. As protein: CASGGLNTEAFF.

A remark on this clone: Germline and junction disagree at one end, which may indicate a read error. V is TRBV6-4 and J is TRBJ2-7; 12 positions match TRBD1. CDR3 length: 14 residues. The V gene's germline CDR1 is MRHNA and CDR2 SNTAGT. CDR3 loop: CAISGTGGIYEQYF. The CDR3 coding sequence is TGTGCCATCAGTGGGACAGGGGGCATCTACGAGCAGTACTTC.

The CDR3: CASSRTGMETQYF. The CDR3 DNA follows: TGTGCCAGCAGCCGGACAGGGATGGAGACCCAGTACTTC. This chain links TRBV6-5 with TRBJ2-5, with 8 positions matching TRBD1. Looked up from germline, CDR1 is MNHEY and CDR2 is SVGAGI. J gave up 5 bases and V 6 bases, and 5 bases lay outside the gene matches. The CDR3 loop spans 13 amino acids.

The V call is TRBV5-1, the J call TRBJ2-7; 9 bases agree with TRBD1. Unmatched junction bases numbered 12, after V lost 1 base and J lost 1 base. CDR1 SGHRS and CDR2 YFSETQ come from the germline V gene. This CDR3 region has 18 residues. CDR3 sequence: CASSLKWGGQGMSYEQYF. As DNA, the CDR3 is TGCGCCAGCAGCTTGAAATGGGGAGGACAGGGGATGTCCTACGAGCAGTACTTC.

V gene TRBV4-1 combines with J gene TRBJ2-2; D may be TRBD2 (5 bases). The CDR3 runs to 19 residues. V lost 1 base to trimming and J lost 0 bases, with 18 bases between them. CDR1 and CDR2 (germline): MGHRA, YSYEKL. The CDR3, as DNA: TGCGCCAGCAGCCAAGTCCGCCGGGCGAGAGGGACGAACACCGGGGAGCTGTTTTTT. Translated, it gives CASSQVRRARGTNTGELFF.

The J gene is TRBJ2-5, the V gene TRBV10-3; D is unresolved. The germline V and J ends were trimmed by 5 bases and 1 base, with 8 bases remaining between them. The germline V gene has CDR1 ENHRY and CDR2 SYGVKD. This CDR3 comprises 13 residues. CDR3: CAISFHSQETQYF. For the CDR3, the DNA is TGTGCCATCAGTTTCCACAGCCAAGAGACCCAGTACTTC.

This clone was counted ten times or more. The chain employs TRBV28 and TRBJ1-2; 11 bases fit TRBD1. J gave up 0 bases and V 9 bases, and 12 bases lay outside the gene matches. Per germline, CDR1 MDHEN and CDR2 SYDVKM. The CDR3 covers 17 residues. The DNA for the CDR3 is TGTGCCAGTATTAGGGGGACAGGGGGTTCTTCTAACTATGGCTACACCTTC. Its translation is CASIRGTGGSSNYGYTF.

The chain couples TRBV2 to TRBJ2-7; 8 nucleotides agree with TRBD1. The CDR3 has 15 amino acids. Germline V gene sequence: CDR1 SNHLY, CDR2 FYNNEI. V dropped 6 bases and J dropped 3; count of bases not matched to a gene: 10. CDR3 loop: CASRGSGGSLYEQYF. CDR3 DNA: TGTGCCAGCAGAGGATCAGGGGGCTCCCTCTACGAGCAGTACTTC.

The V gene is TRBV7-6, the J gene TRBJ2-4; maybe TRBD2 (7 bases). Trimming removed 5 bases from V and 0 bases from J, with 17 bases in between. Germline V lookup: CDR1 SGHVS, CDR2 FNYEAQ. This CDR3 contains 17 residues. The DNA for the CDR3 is TGTGCCAGCAGCACCAATACAGGGAGGGTAGCCAAAAACATTCAGTACTTC. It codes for CASSTNTGRVAKNIQYF. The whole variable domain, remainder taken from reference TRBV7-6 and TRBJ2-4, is GAGVSQSPRYKVTKRGQDVALRCDPISGHVSLYWYRQALGQGPEFLTYFNYEAQQDKSGLPNDRFSAERPEGSISTLTIQRTEQRDSAMYRCASSTNTGRVAKNIQYFGAGTRLSVL.

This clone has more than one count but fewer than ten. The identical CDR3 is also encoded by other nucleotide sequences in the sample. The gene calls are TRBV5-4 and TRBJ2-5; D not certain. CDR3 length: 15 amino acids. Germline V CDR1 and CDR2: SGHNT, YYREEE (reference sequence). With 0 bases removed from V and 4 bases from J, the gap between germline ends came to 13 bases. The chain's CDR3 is CASSLGAGPGETQYF. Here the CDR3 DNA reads TGTGCCAGCAGCTTGGGGGCAGGCCCCGGAGAGACCCAGTACTTC.

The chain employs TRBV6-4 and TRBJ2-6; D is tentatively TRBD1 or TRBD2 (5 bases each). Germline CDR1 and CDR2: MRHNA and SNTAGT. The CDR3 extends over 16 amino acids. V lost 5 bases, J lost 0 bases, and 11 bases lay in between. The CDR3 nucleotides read TGTGCCAGCAGTTTCGGGGCTAGCTCTGGGGCCAACGTCCTGACTTTC. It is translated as CASSFGASSGANVLTF.

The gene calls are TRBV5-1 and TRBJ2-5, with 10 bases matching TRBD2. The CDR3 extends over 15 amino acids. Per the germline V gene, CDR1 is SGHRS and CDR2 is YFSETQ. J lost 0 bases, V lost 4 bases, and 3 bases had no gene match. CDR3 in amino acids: CASSSSGGYQETQYF. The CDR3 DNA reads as TGCGCCAGCAGCAGTAGCGGGGGGTACCAAGAGACCCAGTACTTC.